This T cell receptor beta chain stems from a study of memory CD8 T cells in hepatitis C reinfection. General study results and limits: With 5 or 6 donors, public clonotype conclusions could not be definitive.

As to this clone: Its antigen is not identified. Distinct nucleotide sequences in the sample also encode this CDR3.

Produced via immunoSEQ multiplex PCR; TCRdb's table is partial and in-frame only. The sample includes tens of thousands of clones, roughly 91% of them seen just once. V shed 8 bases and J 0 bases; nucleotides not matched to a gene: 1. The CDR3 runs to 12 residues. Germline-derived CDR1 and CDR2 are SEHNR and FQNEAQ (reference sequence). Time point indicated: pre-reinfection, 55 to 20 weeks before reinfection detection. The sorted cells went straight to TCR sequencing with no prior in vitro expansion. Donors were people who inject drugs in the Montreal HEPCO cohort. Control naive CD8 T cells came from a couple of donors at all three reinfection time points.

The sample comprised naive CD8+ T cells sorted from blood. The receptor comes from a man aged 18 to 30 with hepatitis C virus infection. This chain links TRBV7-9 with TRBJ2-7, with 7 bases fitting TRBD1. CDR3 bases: TGTGCCAGCTCAGGGGGCTCCTACGAGCAGTACTTC. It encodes CASSGGSYEQYF.